This passage covers 15 T cell receptor beta chains from one sample sequenced in a study of identical twins. TCRdb re-called the 5' RACE reads with MiXCR, one entry per CDR3 protein. The repertoire holds around 300,000 distinct CDR3 sequences, with about 8.1% as singletons. These same records also appear under a second study, on yellow fever vaccine responses in identical twins.

What was sequenced was memory (CD45RO+) T cells sorted from blood. These TCRs come from a woman between 18 and 30 years old in good health.

There are a few counts of this clonotype. The rearrangement uses TRBV6-1 and TRBJ2-2; 10 nucleotides match TRBD2. The CDR3 runs to 18 residues. CDR1 is MNHNS and CDR2 is SASEGT in the germline V gene. The V gene end was trimmed by 2 bases and the J gene end by 6 bases; junction bases not matched to a gene: 12. Here the CDR3 DNA reads TGTGCCAGCAGTGAATTTCTAGCGGGAGTGTTGGGTTCCGGGGAGCTGTTTTTT. This gives the protein CASSEFLAGVLGSGELFF.

This clonotype showed up just a few times. J is TRBJ1-1 and V is TRBV3-1; D is undetermined. Germline V CDR1 and CDR2: LGHDT, YNNKEL (reference sequence). V was pared by 1 base and J by 4 bases, with 4 bases between. The CDR3 length is 12 residues. The CDR3 region has the DNA TGTGCCAGCAGCCAAGGCCCCACTGAAGCTTTCTTT. This sequence encodes CASSQGPTEAFF.

This clonotype appeared many times. The rearrangement joins TRBV18 to TRBJ2-5, with TRBD2 matching 13 bases. V shed 0 bases, J shed 4 bases, and the junction held 8 bases outside the gene matches. The CDR3 runs 18 residues. Germline CDR1 reads KGHSH; CDR2 reads LQKENI. The CDR3 sequence: CASSPPYTGTSGIETQYF. The CDR3 DNA follows: TGTGCCAGCTCACCACCATATACCGGGACTAGCGGGATAGAGACCCAGTACTTC.

The chain combines TRBV20-1 with TRBJ1-1, with D possibly being TRBD1 (6 bases). The CDR3 covers 11 residues. Germline assignment: CDR1 DFQATT and CDR2 SNEGSKA (reference sequence). CDR3 amino acids: CSSRGNTEAFF. The CDR3 DNA reads TGCAGCTCCAGGGGGAACACTGAAGCTTTCTTT.

This clonotype was detected a few times. The V and J genes are TRBV7-3 and TRBJ2-5, with D possibly TRBD1 on 5 matching bases. The CDR3 is made up of 14 amino acids. Trimming removed 3 bases at V and 4 bases at J, with 12 bases between. CDR1 and CDR2 from the germline V gene are SGHTA and FQGTGA. CDR3 region: CASSFGREGETQYF. CDR3 coding DNA: TGTGCCAGCAGCTTCGGCAGGGAAGGAGAGACCCAGTACTTC.

This chain links TRBV28 with TRBJ2-1; D call uncertain. The CDR3 length is 14 residues. Germline CDR1 MDHEN, CDR2 SYDVKM. V was shortened by 3 bases and J by 6 bases, with 12 bases between the two germline ends. Here the CDR3 reads CASSFGRETNEQFF. The CDR3 region has the DNA TGTGCCAGCAGTTTCGGAAGAGAAACCAATGAGCAGTTCTTC.

A few counts support this clonotype. The chain is built from TRBV6-1 and TRBJ2-3, with D tentatively TRBD1 (5 bases). This CDR3 is 13 amino acids long. CDR1 is MNHNS and CDR2 is SASEGT in the germline V gene. Trimming stripped 5 bases from V and 6 bases from J, with 12 bases between. CDR3 loop: CASSRDHRDTQYF. The DNA for the CDR3 is TGTGCCAGCAGTCGTGACCACAGGGATACGCAGTATTTT.

This clonotype came up many times. This sequence joins TRBV12-3 or TRBV12-4 and TRBJ2-3, with D unclear. V lost 3 bases, J lost 4 bases, and 8 bases lay in between. This CDR3 region has 13 residues. The CDR3 DNA reads as TGTGCCAGCAGTTTCGGGCTGGCAGATACGCAGTATTTT. Translated: CASSFGLADTQYF.

The chain links TRBV29-1 to TRBJ2-3; D gene uncertain. From germline, CDR1 is SQVTM and CDR2 ANQGSEA. CDR3 size: 13 residues. Trimming took 4 bases from V and 3 from J, leaving 11 bases between them. The CDR3 coding sequence is TGCAGCGTTGCTCGTCAGGAGACAGATACGCAGTATTTT. Translating it yields CSVARQETDTQYF.

This clonotype turned up a few times. The chain employs TRBV5-1 and TRBJ2-7; 11 positions agree with TRBD2. Germline assignment: CDR1 SGHRS and CDR2 YFSETQ. There are 15 residues in the CDR3. The ends lost 0 bases at V and 6 bases at J; junction bases unmatched: 5. The CDR3 is CASSLALAGGGEQYF. CDR3 nucleotides: TGCGCCAGCAGCTTGGCGCTAGCGGGAGGTGGCGAGCAGTACTTC.

There are many counts of this clonotype. The chain is built from TRBV6-1 and TRBJ1-5; D unclear. The CDR3 totals 14 residues. V lost 3 bases and J 2 bases, leaving 8 bases between the germline ends. Germline V gives CDR1 MNHNS, CDR2 SASEGT. Here the CDR3 reads CASSDFGGNQPQHF. As DNA, the CDR3 is TGTGCCAGCAGTGATTTCGGGGGCAATCAGCCCCAGCATTTT.

This clonotype was observed a handful of times. The chain is built from TRBV9 and TRBJ2-1; 7 bases align to TRBD2. Per germline, CDR1 SGDLS and CDR2 YYNGEE. The J segment lost 4 bases and the V segment lost 3 bases, leaving 7 bases of the junction unmatched. The CDR3 is made up of 15 amino acids. Written as DNA, the CDR3 is TGTGCCAGCAGCGAGAGCGGGAATGCTTACAATGAGCAGTTCTTC. This gives the protein CASSESGNAYNEQFF.

A few counts support this clonotype. This sequence joins TRBV24-1 and TRBJ1-5; D ambiguous. Germline V gene sequence: CDR1 KGHDR, CDR2 SFDVKD. The CDR3 runs 14 residues. Deletions cut 3 bases from V and 3 bases from J, with 8 bases between. The DNA for the CDR3 is TGTGCCACCAGTGATAAACAGATCAATCAGCCCCAGCATTTT. This sequence encodes CATSDKQINQPQHF.

This clonotype was recorded a few times. The J gene is TRBJ1-5, the V gene TRBV20-1; the match to TRBD1 covers 7 bases. Germline CDR1 is DFQATT and CDR2 is SNEGSKA (reference sequence). This CDR3 contains 14 residues. V lost 5 bases to trimming and J lost 1 base; unmatched junction nucleotides: 5. This CDR3 reads CSAPNRGSNQPQHF. In DNA form, the CDR3 reads TGCAGTGCTCCCAACAGGGGAAGCAATCAGCCCCAGCATTTT.

This clonotype was counted ten times or more. This chain links TRBV12-3 or TRBV12-4 with TRBJ1-1, with unresolved D. V lost 2 bases to trimming and J lost 1 base, with 5 bases between them. The CDR3 runs to 13 residues. CDR3 amino acids: CASSLKANTEAFF. The CDR3, as DNA: TGTGCCAGCAGTTTAAAAGCGAACACTGAAGCTTTCTTT.